Listed below are T cell receptor beta chains from one sample, sequenced in a study of blood T cell repertoires in COVID-19. Profiling relied on immunoSEQ multiplex PCR, and the TCRdb table lists in-frame clones only, not all of them. The sample shows about 90,000 clones, about 90% of them seen only once. Sequencing input: peripheral blood. These receptors were collected from a man aged 50 to 60 with COVID-19, enrolled during active disease. Both conserved end residues are trimmed from each CDR3. Some rows have no size entry. The others give once, few or many, or a class for an expanded clone.

clone size,V gene,J gene,CDR3 protein
once,TRBV29-1,TRBJ2-7,SAGQGGTYEQY
.,TRBV19,TRBJ1-1,ASSIVDRPVGAF
.,TRBV13,TRBJ2-7,ASSYFRLPYEQY
.,TRBV2,TRBJ1-5,ASTQGAQPQH
.,TRBV15,TRBJ2-5,ATSRVQGETQY
once,TRBV11-2,TRBJ2-5,ASSLEGRGETQY
few,TRBV21-1,TRBJ2-1,ARLLTDKPGDEQF
once,TRBV3-1/TRBV3-2,TRBJ2-5,ASSLGTGRH
.,TRBV27,TRBJ1-4,ASSYRATNEKLF
once,TRBV4-1,TRBJ1-3,ASSQDRGDGNTIY
large,TRBV6-2/TRBV6-3,TRBJ1-1,ASSKRENTEAF
.,TRBV6-5,TRBJ1-3,ASRTSSGNTIY
.,TRBV12-3/TRBV12-4,TRBJ1-2,ASSYYYGYT
.,TRBV7-6,TRBJ1-1,ASSLRTGGEEAF
.,TRBV7-6,TRBJ2-5,ASSLVVAGGLSEETQY
once,TRBV2,TRBJ1-1,ASSNSGFTEAF
.,TRBV19,TRBJ2-3,ASSIDLSGGPTDTQY
.,TRBV7-9,TRBJ1-6,ASSPRQGNSPLH
.,TRBV27,TRBJ2-7,ASSFIGGAYEQY
.,TRBV2,TRBJ1-2,ASRLRQALSGYT
once,TRBV7-2,TRBJ1-2,ASSLAALGYT
.,TRBV15,TRBJ2-1,ATSREYSGHEQF
.,TRBV4-2,TRBJ1-2,ASSSDRDRGGYT
.,TRBV6-2/TRBV6-3,TRBJ1-1,ASSYSGTSPEAF
.,TRBV10-3,TRBJ1-5,ASGSGRSNQPQH
.,TRBV6-5,TRBJ1-1,ASRTPNTEAF
once,TRBV5-1,TRBJ2-5,ASSLSVVTSGGLETQY
.,TRBV19,TRBJ2-1,ASRLRTSGTYNEQF
.,TRBV6-5,TRBJ1-1,ASSYRDSTEAF
.,TRBV3-1/TRBV3-2,TRBJ1-2,ASSPRDRSYGYT
.,TRBV29-1,TRBJ1-2,SVEEGGGYT
.,TRBV5-4,TRBJ2-1,ASSIPGLAGRSYNEQF
.,TRBV2,TRBJ2-4,ASSRQGETKNIQY
.,TRBV9,TRBJ2-1,ASSVAEYNEQF
.,TRBV10-3,TRBJ1-2,AIRDSYGYT
.,TRBV5-5,TRBJ1-4,ASNANGGRGEKLF
.,TRBV2,TRBJ2-3,ASIRTSTDTQY
.,TRBV20-1,TRBJ2-7,SASGGYEQY
.,TRBV5-4,TRBJ2-2,ASSLIGQGATGELF
.,TRBV19,TRBJ1-2,ASSIQRDRALVDGYT
.,TRBV28,TRBJ2-7,ASRGQGIYEQY
.,TRBV7-8,TRBJ1-2,ASSFQGEDYGYT
.,TRBV19,TRBJ1-4,ASSNTGATNEKLF
once,TRBV7-3,TRBJ1-6,ASSLKGTQGGGSPLH
.,TRBV19,TRBJ2-7,ASSIAPGQYEQY